This T cell receptor (beta chain) came from a study of cytomegalovirus exposure and HLA in healthy donors (dated by TCRdb to 2016 to 2017). General notes on the study: An earlier analysis of some 620 of the donors reported 276 Gb of sequence data and 90 million to 120 million unique TCR beta sequences obtained from 180 million or so T cells. An early release covering roughly 640 HLA-typed donors comprised about 300 gigabases of sequencing data and approximately 80 million unique TCR sequences. Among the roughly 390 genotyped donors, under 90% belonged to the genetic ancestry cluster associated with self-reported Caucasian donors. The study was designed to test whether signatures of past pathogen exposure could be identified by cataloging public T cell receptors. The study used immunosequencing to profile the T cell repertoires of under 700 subjects and linked those repertoires to cytomegalovirus serostatus. A separate validation cohort of approximately 130 different subjects was used in addition to the approximately 700-subject first cohort. The study combined high-throughput TCR immunosequencing, statistical association of individual TCRs with disease status, and machine learning to predict cytomegalovirus infection status. In a later analysis, previously published TCR beta repertoires from hundreds of donors were re-analyzed and high-resolution HLA genotyping was added so that TCR occurrence patterns could be studied. Rather than drawing on any new phenotypic data, the later analysis identified candidate immune exposures from TCR beta sequences and the way those sequences occurred across donors. To decide whether each TCR beta V gene segment behaved as functional or pseudogenic, an earlier analysis of some 600 of the donors relied on high-throughput TCR beta sequencing. Alongside the repertoire data, information on donor age, sex, ethnicity and CMV serostatus was compiled. In a later genetic analysis, genome-wide SNP genotypes for about 65% of the roughly 700 donors were used, and that subset was treated as a discovery cohort. Every repertoire in the discovery cohort had been generated on one and the same sequencing platform. Class I and class II HLA loci were covered by the typing at four-digit resolution. The number of typed donors differed by locus: roughly 620-630 for A, B, C, DRB1 and DQB1; 500 to 550 for DQA1; some 590 for DPA1; and some 470 for DPB1. Roughly five DR-DQ haplotypes were handled as single units for association and clustering, since linkage in the cohort was strong. Among about 410 genotyped donors of the cohort, an average of about 240,000 unique TCR beta nucleotide sequences was sequenced per donor, of which roughly 18% were non-productive. Overall study outcomes, separate from this receptor: Correlated functional status among segregating V segments might reflect linkage disequilibrium, but an unknown experimental factor could not be ruled out. Compared with equally common non-associated chains, HLA-associated TCR beta chains in a later analysis were more clonally expanded and had lower generation probabilities. When HLA alleles, especially DR and DQ, strongly co-occurred, attributing TCR associations to individual alleles was difficult. CMV serostatus was the only immune exposure information available for the cohort. A group of highly shared sequence variants was considered likely to be a technical artifact of the sequencing pipeline. In this cohort, only TCR beta chains were sequenced, and detectable features were limited by the absence of alpha or paired-chain data. A further reported finding was that TCR beta sequences accurately predicted the HLA-A and HLA-B alleles for most subjects in the first cohort. At a false discovery rate of 0.05, a later analysis linked about 16,000 TCR beta sequences to specific HLA alleles. Three of the identified cytomegalovirus-associated TCR beta chains were confirmed in vitro to be specific for cytomegalovirus antigens. V-gene and J-gene trimming of TCR beta chains was associated with a missense DCLRE1C variant in a later genetic analysis, and the association was replicated in an independent cohort. In a later analysis, most CMV-associated TCR beta chains were found to appear HLA-restricted, with HLA associations seemingly driven largely by CMV exposure. Sequencing depth was assumed to be roughly uniform across donors in the presence/absence analyses, though that assumption may not hold. Across donors, most TCR sequences were observed very rarely, whereas some public TCRs were present in many individuals. Because some donors lacked HLA typing at each locus, the association tests relied only on the typed subset. Some IMGT-functional V segments, including TRBV6-2 and TRBV6-3, could not be told apart with the 87-base-pair reads, so those segments were excluded. According to a later analysis, parvovirus B19, influenza, CMV and Epstein-Barr virus appeared linked to several top co-occurrence clusters. The earlier analysis of about 600 of the donors excluded 15 to 20 rarely observed V segments, including chromosome 9 orphons, because counts were too low. A total of 150 to 200 TCR beta chains were listed by the study as associated with cytomegalovirus. Broadly in line with IMGT annotations, most TCR beta V segments showed up in productive rearrangements about 87% or about 30% of the time in an earlier analysis of roughly 590 of the donors. The classifier was reported to diagnose cytomegalovirus status with high specificity and sensitivity in both the original cohort and the validation cohort. A later genetic analysis reported fewer N-insertions in productive TCRs among donors in an Asian-associated ancestry cluster than the roughly 700-donor mean. According to a later analysis, TCR association rates differed among HLA loci, with DRB1 alleles showing the most associated TCRs and HLA-C alleles showing the fewest. The authors suggested that the approach could potentially be extended to other disease states and immunological phenotypes.

The cohort comprised some 680 healthy bone marrow donors. Cohort members were all nominally healthy when sampled, although unrecorded immune exposures were likely present. The donor was CMV seronegative and belonged to the group of 380 or so seronegative cohort members. Each donor provided a peripheral blood sample, and peripheral blood mononuclear cells were used for TCR beta sequencing. The Qiagen DNeasy Blood Extraction Kit was used to extract genomic DNA from the blood cell samples. The library was made by the immunoSEQ multiplex PCR assay. For the multiplex PCR, a mixture combining 60 forward primers for TCR Vbeta segments and 13 reverse primers for TCR Jbeta segments was used. A multiplex PCR assay on genomic DNA amplified the CDR3 region of rearranged TCR beta genes. On the Illumina HiSeq System, the amplified TCR beta libraries were sequenced as 87-base-pair reads. From the authors' description of their analysis: A later analysis counted 65 million to 90 million unique TCR beta chains across the 550 to 700 repertoires, and 9 million to 14 million of these chains were shared by at least two donors. Raw reads were error-corrected and collapsed into unique sequences with a nearest-neighbor algorithm that merged closely related sequences to remove PCR and sequencing errors. To assign V, D and J gene segments, CDR3 sequences were aligned to IMGT reference sequences. For a sequence to be retained, a match of at least six nucleotides to both a V gene segment and a J gene segment was required. A rearrangement counted as productive if the CDR3 had no stop codons and remained in frame with V and J, and every other rearrangement counted as non-productive. CDR3 was defined by IMGT convention, running from the second conserved V-encoded cysteine to the conserved J-encoded phenylalanine. The earlier analysis of 587 of the donors excluded any sequence lacking an unambiguous match to a single V gene segment. An earlier analysis of fewer than 650 of the donors classified V segments as functional when productive rearrangements were above 56.7% and as segregating when the standard deviation between donors was above 5%. To diagnose cytomegalovirus status from the catalog of TCR beta chain sequences, a statistical classification framework was built. In a later analysis, V and J genes were assigned by comparing TCR nucleotide sequences against IMGT/GENE-DB human TR gene sequences. The TCRdist pipeline was used in a later analysis to assign CDR3 sequences and most-parsimonious VDJ recombination scenarios. In a later analysis, each TCR beta chain was defined by its CDR3 amino acid sequence together with its V-gene family, and reads lacking a unique V-gene family were excluded. As a way to deal with suspected cross-contamination and a sequencing artifact, a later analysis dropped more than 500 nucleotide sequences that were highly shared and had low generation probability. For each public chain, a later analysis derived a clonal expansion index from normalized ranks of inferred template counts within each repertoire. In a later analysis, generation probabilities were computed with a VDJ recombination model fitted to out-of-frame rearrangements, and the resulting probabilities were checked against IGoR. Hypergeometric tests were used in a later analysis to score TCR-TCR, TCR-HLA and TCR-CMV co-occurrence, with a repertoire-size bias correction applied to the TCR pairs. A later analysis estimated false discovery rates by permuting HLA or CMV assignments 20 times. In a later analysis, co-occurring TCRs were grouped using DBSCAN, and TCRdist sequence similarity was added for clustering within HLA-allele-positive subsets. Repertoires with fewer than 30,000 or more than 120,000 public chains were left out of co-occurrence clustering, as were about 5 repertoires with anomalous nucleotide sharing. Entries here come from immuneACCESS through TCRdb and include only in-frame sequences with V and J called. Some clones fail to appear in such tables; in the studies checked, an unresolved V gene covers under half of the shortfall, and the cause of the remainder is unknown. The D gene and trimming were derived from the DNA, and the V and J assignments and clone size from that table. For this sample there are 65,000 to 70,000 clones; roughly 72% appear just once. Approximately 5.8% of the sample rests with the top ten.

This clone occurred once. Its binding antigen is unknown. Compared with germline, one end of the junction differs, possibly owing to a read error. The CDR3 runs 11 residues from the cysteine to the phenylalanine. Only the CDR3 DNA stays, 33 bases, in frame from base 1. CDR1 and CDR2, looked up from the germline V gene (reference sequence), are DFQATT and SNEGSKA. The chain is made from TRBV20-1 and TRBJ1-1; the D gene cannot be named for sure. Sequencing was carried out using PBMCs. The clonotype comes from a man aged 50 to 59 in good health and CMV-seronegative. The base sequence is TGCAGTACTAGCGGTGGTCAATGGGCTTTCTTT. Its product reads: CSTSGGQWAFF.